Presented here are 26 T cell receptor beta chains from one specimen sequenced in a study of shared clonotypes between healthy human individuals. Profiling relied on immunoSEQ multiplex PCR, and the TCRdb table lists in-frame clones only, not all of them. The repertoire has about 1 million clones, approximately 76% of them found once; the top ten carry less than 1.5%. Sequenced: memory CD4+ T cells sorted from blood. Described subset: CD45RA-negative fraction. These receptors all stem from a man younger than 35 in good health.

The J gene is TRBJ2-2, the V gene TRBV10-3; 10 bases line up with TRBD1. Germline V gene data show CDR1 as ENHRY and CDR2 as SYGVKD. The CDR3 is 15 residues long. With 6 bases clipped from V and 3 bases from J, the junction kept 4 bases outside the gene matches. This chain's CDR3 is CAIRAGTGDTGELFF. CDR3 coding DNA: TGTGCCATCAGAGCCGGGACAGGGGACACCGGGGAGCTGTTTTTT.

The genes are TRBV27 and TRBJ1-2; 9 bases are a match to TRBD1. This CDR3 is built from 14 residues. J lost 13 bases, V lost 6 bases, and 15 bases had no gene match. CDR1 MNHEY and CDR2 SMNVEV come from the germline V gene (reference sequence). The CDR3 here is CASRTLDRGGGFTF. The CDR3 nucleotides are TGTGCCAGCAGGACACTGGACAGGGGCGGTGGGTTCACCTTC.

This clone occurred once. The V call is TRBV6-5, the J call TRBJ1-1; D is possibly TRBD1 (6 bases). The CDR3 length is 14 residues. Germline loops: CDR1 MNHEY, CDR2 SVGAGI. Trimming pared 2 bases from V and 5 bases from J, leaving 12 bases between. CDR3 loop: CASSYGTMGTEAFF. The DNA of the CDR3 is TGTGCCAGCAGTTACGGGACAATGGGGACTGAAGCTTTCTTT.

The chain has TRBV10-1 and TRBJ2-4; possibly TRBD1 for D (5 bases). Trimming pared 3 bases from V and 3 bases from J, leaving 18 bases between. Germline V gives CDR1 WNHNN, CDR2 SYGVQD (reference sequence). The CDR3 has 17 residues. The chain's CDR3 is CASSEGAGQKRKNIQYF. The CDR3 DNA reads as TGCGCCAGCAGTGAAGGGGCAGGACAAAAGCGCAAAAACATTCAGTACTTC.

This clone was counted between two and nine times. V gene TRBV10-3 combines with J gene TRBJ1-3, with D possibly TRBD1 on 6 matching bases. CDR1 is ENHRY and CDR2 is SYGVKD in the germline V gene. This CDR3 is built from 15 residues. Deletions cut 5 bases from V and 1 base from J, with 12 bases between. The CDR3 is CAISIDRLSGNTIYF. The DNA of the CDR3 is TGTGCCATCAGTATTGACAGGCTTTCTGGAAACACCATATATTTT.

This clone was seen more than once but under ten times. The chain combines TRBV20-1 with TRBJ2-5; D uncertain. This CDR3 has 10 residues. Germline lookup yields CDR1 DFQATT and CDR2 SNEGSKA (reference sequence). CDR3 bases: TGCAGCCCGAAGGGCTGGACCCAGTACTTC. Amino acids: CSPKGWTQYF.

The rearrangement links TRBV18 to TRBJ2-2; D remains unclear. Germline V gene data show CDR1 as KGHSH and CDR2 as LQKENI. This CDR3 is built from 14 residues. Trimming took 3 bases from V and 4 from J, leaving 9 bases between them. The CDR3 region has the DNA TGTGCCAGCTCACCGCGACAAATCACCGGGGAGCTGTTTTTT. Its protein product is CASSPRQITGELFF. Full variable domain (rest looked up from reference TRBV18 and TRBJ2-2): NAGVMQNPRHLVRRRGQEARLRCSPMKGHSHVYWYRQLPEEGLKFMVYLQKENIIDESGMPKERFSAEFPKEGPSILRIQQVVRGDSAAYFCASSPRQITGELFFGEGSRLTVL.

This rearrangement joins TRBV13 to TRBJ1-4, with TRBD1 identical over 9 bases. From germline, CDR1 is PRHDT and CDR2 FYEKMQ (reference sequence). The ends lost 5 bases at V and 4 bases at J; junction bases unmatched: 8. CDR3 length: 16 amino acids. The CDR3 is CASSIQQGAFNEKLFF. Written as DNA, the CDR3 is TGTGCCAGCAGCATCCAACAGGGGGCCTTTAATGAAAAACTGTTTTTT.

The chain links TRBV5-5 to TRBJ1-2; 7 nucleotides agree with TRBD1. CDR1 SGHKS and CDR2 YYEKEE come from the germline V gene (reference sequence). The length of the CDR3 is 14 residues. The J segment lost 3 bases and the V segment lost 5 bases, leaving 7 bases of the junction unmatched. The CDR3 region is CASRRSGGDYGYTF. CDR3 nucleotides: TGTGCCAGCAGACGGTCAGGGGGTGACTATGGCTACACCTTC.

V gene TRBV2 combines with J gene TRBJ1-6; D possibly corresponds to TRBD1 (6 bases). V was pared by 10 bases and J by 8 bases, with 15 bases between. The CDR3 has 13 residues. Per the germline V gene, CDR1 is SNHLY and CDR2 is FYNNEI. CDR3 in amino acids: CATGAQRDSPLHF. The CDR3 DNA sequence: TGTGCCACAGGGGCTCAGCGTGATTCACCCCTCCACTTT. Full variable domain (outside the CDR3, taken from reference TRBV2 and TRBJ1-6): EPEVTQTPSHQVTQMGQEVILRCVPISNHLYFYWYRQILGQKVEFLVSFYNNEISEKSEIFDDQFSVERPDGSNFTLKIRSTKLEDSAMYFCATGAQRDSPLHFGNGTRLTVT.

The chain has TRBV4-1 and TRBJ2-5, with a possible D match to TRBD1 (5 bases). The J call is uncertain, as TRBJ2-7 better fits the DNA end. This CDR3 is built from 15 residues. In germline, CDR1 is MGHRA, CDR2 YSYEKL. As DNA, the CDR3 is TGCGCCAGCAGCCAGGCCCCCGGACAAGCCTACGAGCAGTACTTC. This translates into CASSQAPGQAYEQYF.

V usage is TRBV19 and J usage is TRBJ2-5; unclear D gene. Germline CDR1 and CDR2: LNHDA and SQIVND (reference sequence). The length of the CDR3 is 13 residues. The ends were cut back, 3 bases at V and 4 bases at J, with 9 bases in the middle. In DNA form, the CDR3 reads TGTGCCAGTAGTATTAGGCTTACAGAGACCCAGTACTTC. This encodes CASSIRLTETQYF.

The V and J genes are TRBV2 and TRBJ2-2, with TRBD2 matching 9 bases. Unmatched junction bases numbered 6, after V lost 6 bases and J lost 4 bases. The CDR3 has 15 residues. The germline gives CDR1 SNHLY, CDR2 FYNNEI. The chain's CDR3 is CASSPTAGGTGELFF. The CDR3 DNA reads as TGTGCCAGCAGCCCCACAGCGGGGGGCACCGGGGAGCTGTTTTTT.

V and J are TRBV4-1 and TRBJ2-3, with 9 bases fitting TRBD2. The J segment lost 1 base and the V segment lost 8 bases, leaving 7 bases of the junction unmatched. Germline V gene lookup returns CDR1 MGHRA and CDR2 YSYEKL. The CDR3 spans 15 residues. The CDR3 loop is CASGPGLAGTDTQYF. For the CDR3, the DNA is TGCGCCAGCGGACCGGGACTAGCTGGCACAGATACGCAGTATTTT.

This clone was seen more than once but under ten times. The V call is TRBV5-1, the J call TRBJ2-3; 9 bases match TRBD1. This CDR3 comprises 15 residues. With V trimmed by 4 bases and J by 5 bases, 8 bases remained unmatched. Germline CDR1 is SGHRS and CDR2 is YFSETQ. The CDR3 is CASSLTDRGIDTQYF. CDR3 DNA: TGCGCCAGCAGCCTTACGGACAGGGGCATAGATACGCAGTATTTT. The full variable domain, completed using reference TRBV5-1 and TRBJ2-3, is KAGVTQTPRYLIKTRGQQVTLSCSPISGHRSVSWYQQTPGQGLQFLFEYFSETQRNKGNFPGRFSGRQFSNSRSEMNVSTLELGDSALYLCASSLTDRGIDTQYFGPGTRLTVL.

A few counts support this clone. The chain links TRBV7-8 to TRBJ2-1; 7 nucleotides match TRBD2. This CDR3 is 15 amino acids long. Losses at the gene ends were 5 bases for V and 2 bases for J; bases not matched to a gene: 6. Germline lookup yields CDR1 SGHVS and CDR2 FQNEAQ. CDR3 loop: CASSAGTTTYNEQFF. CDR3 nucleotides: TGTGCCAGCAGCGCCGGGACTACCACCTACAATGAGCAGTTCTTC.

Concerning this clone: A much larger clone lies a single base off, so this may be a read error. J is TRBJ2-3 and V is TRBV7-9; D gene ambiguous. Germline CDR1 reads SEHNR; CDR2 reads FQNEAQ (reference sequence). The CDR3 totals 12 residues. V was trimmed by 5 bases and J by 0 bases, leaving 3 bases between them. The CDR3 sequence: CASSASTDTQYF. In DNA form, the CDR3 reads TGTGCCAGCAGCGCTAGCACAGATACGCAGTATTTT.

This rearrangement joins TRBV5-4 to TRBJ2-7, with TRBD2 matching over 15 bases. Trimming took 3 bases from V and 2 from J; bases not matched to a gene: 6. The CDR3 spans 17 residues. Germline-derived CDR1 and CDR2 are SGHNT and YYREEE (reference sequence). The CDR3 loop is CASSSPRTSGGAYEQYF. CDR3 nucleotide sequence: TGTGCCAGCAGCTCCCCCCGGACTAGCGGGGGGGCCTACGAGCAGTACTTC.

Details on this clone: At one of its ends the junction is not consistent with the germline gene, which may arise from a read error. The chain joins TRBV5-1 to TRBJ1-2, with D uncertain. Germline V CDR1 and CDR2: SGHRS, YFSETQ. CDR3 length equals 15 residues. Here the CDR3 reads CASSLNTRVNYGYTF. CDR3 nucleotide sequence: TGTGCCAGCAGCCTAAATACAAGGGTAAACTATGGCTACACCTTC.

This chain joins TRBV6-1 and TRBJ2-7, with D possibly being TRBD2 (6 bases). Germline V gene data show CDR1 as MNHNS and CDR2 as SASEGT. CDR3 size: 16 residues. V was cut by 2 bases and J by 0 bases, with 14 bases left in between. CDR3 sequence (DNA): TGTGCCAGCAGTGAACTCGGCGGGATCCGCTCCTACGAGCAGTACTTC. Encoded protein: CASSELGGIRSYEQYF.

This chain uses TRBV4-1 with TRBJ1-5; no firm D call. Trimming removed 0 bases from V and 7 bases from J, with 13 bases in between. Germline lookup yields CDR1 MGHRA and CDR2 YSYEKL. The CDR3 sequence is 15 residues long. DNA for the CDR3: TGCGCCAGCAGCCAAGATCTGGCAGCGTGGCAGCCCCAGCATTTT. This translates into CASSQDLAAWQPQHF.

A remark on this clone: Other DNA variants within this sample encode the same CDR3. The genes are TRBV18 and TRBJ2-1; D is perhaps TRBD1 (6 bases). Germline V CDR1 and CDR2: KGHSH, LQKENI. Trimming took off 3 bases at V and 4 bases at J, with 10 bases between the two ends. The CDR3 totals 14 residues. DNA for the CDR3: TGTGCCAGCTCACCCTCGACAGGTTACAATGAGCAGTTCTTC. It yields the protein CASSPSTGYNEQFF.

This clone showed up just once. Being one base from a much bigger clone, this may be a read error. V and J are TRBV7-8 and TRBJ1-2, with D unresolved. The CDR3 is made up of 13 amino acids. V lost 3 bases and J lost 3, with 8 bases in between. Germline V gene sequence: CDR1 SGHVS, CDR2 FQNEAQ. The CDR3 nucleotides are TGTGCCAGCAGCTTGGCCCCGGACTATGGCTACACCTTC. It encodes CASSLAPDYGYTF.

The chain employs TRBV23-1 and TRBJ2-3, with TRBD2 matching over 7 bases. TRBV23-1 is designated an ORF whose function remains uncertain. The CDR3 consists of 19 residues. The junction had 12 bases not matched to a gene; V was cut back by 0 bases and J by 0 bases. The CDR3 sequence: CASSQSMGGGDLSTDTQYF. CDR3 sequence (DNA): TGCGCCAGCAGTCAATCGATGGGCGGGGGAGATTTAAGCACAGATACGCAGTATTTT.

This clone has a handful of counts. V and J are TRBV9 and TRBJ2-5; perhaps TRBD1 as D (5 bases). Germline values: CDR1 SGDLS, CDR2 YYNGEE. V was clipped by 10 bases and J by 0 bases, with 25 bases between them. The CDR3 has 17 amino acids. The CDR3 DNA sequence: TGTGCCCCGTCCCCGCACAGGAGAAGCCCGTACCAAGAGACCCAGTACTTC. As protein: CAPSPHRRSPYQETQYF.

This chain uses TRBV29-1 with TRBJ1-1; no definite D call. The germline CDR1 and CDR2 sequences are SQVTM and ANQGSEA. This CDR3 contains 13 residues. V was cut by 7 bases and J by 0 bases, with 12 bases left in between. In DNA form, the CDR3 reads TGCAGCGCCAAGACGGGGATGAACACTGAAGCTTTCTTT. It yields the protein CSAKTGMNTEAFF.